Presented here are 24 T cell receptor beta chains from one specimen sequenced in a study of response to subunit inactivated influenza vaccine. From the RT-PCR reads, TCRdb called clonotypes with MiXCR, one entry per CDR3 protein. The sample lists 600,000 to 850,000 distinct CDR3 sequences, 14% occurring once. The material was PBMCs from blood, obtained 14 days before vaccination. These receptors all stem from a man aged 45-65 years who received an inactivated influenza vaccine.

CDR3: CASSETAGVPYNEQFF. The CDR3 DNA follows: TGTGCCAGCAGTGAAACGGCGGGAGTTCCCTACAATGAGCAGTTCTTC. The J gene is TRBJ2-1, the V gene TRBV6-4; TRBD2 agrees at 7 bases. The CDR3 is 16 amino acids. Unmatched junction bases numbered 7, after V lost 3 bases and J lost 2 bases. The germline gives CDR1 MRHNA, CDR2 SNTAGT.

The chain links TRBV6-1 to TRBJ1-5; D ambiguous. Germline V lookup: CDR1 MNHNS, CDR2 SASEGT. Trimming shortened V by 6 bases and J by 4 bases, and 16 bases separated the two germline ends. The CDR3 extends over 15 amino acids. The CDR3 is CASRAVWAGNQPQHF. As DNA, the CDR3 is TGTGCCAGCAGGGCCGTCTGGGCTGGGAATCAGCCCCAGCATTTT.

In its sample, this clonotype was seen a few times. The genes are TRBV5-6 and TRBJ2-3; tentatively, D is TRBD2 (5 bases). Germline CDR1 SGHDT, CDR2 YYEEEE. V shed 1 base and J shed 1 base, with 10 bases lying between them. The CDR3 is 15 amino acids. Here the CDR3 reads CASSLNSRGTDTQYF. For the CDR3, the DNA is TGTGCCAGCAGCTTGAACTCGCGGGGCACAGATACGCAGTATTTT.

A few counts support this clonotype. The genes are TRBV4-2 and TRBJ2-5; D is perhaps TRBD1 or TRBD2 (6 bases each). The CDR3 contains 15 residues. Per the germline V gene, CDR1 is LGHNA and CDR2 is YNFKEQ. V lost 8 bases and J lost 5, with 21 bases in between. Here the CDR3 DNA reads TGTGCCAGCGCAAAGACGGGGGATAGGGGGGAGACCCAGTACTTC. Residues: CASAKTGDRGETQYF.

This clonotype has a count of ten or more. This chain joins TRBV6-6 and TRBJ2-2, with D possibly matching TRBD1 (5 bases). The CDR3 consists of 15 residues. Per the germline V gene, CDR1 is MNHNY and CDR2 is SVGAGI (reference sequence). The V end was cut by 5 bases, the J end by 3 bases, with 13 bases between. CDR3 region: CASSSPQGDTGELFF. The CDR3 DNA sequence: TGTGCCAGCAGTAGCCCGCAGGGTGACACCGGGGAGCTGTTTTTT.

The CDR3 region is CAISRQVTQETQYF. The CDR3, as DNA: TGTGCCATCAGCCGACAGGTTACCCAAGAGACCCAGTACTTC. The V gene is TRBV10-3, the J gene TRBJ2-5; the D gene is possibly TRBD1 (6 bases). CDR1 is ENHRY and CDR2 is SYGVKD in the germline V gene. V dropped 6 bases and J dropped 1 base, with 12 bases sitting between them. The length of the CDR3 is 14 residues.

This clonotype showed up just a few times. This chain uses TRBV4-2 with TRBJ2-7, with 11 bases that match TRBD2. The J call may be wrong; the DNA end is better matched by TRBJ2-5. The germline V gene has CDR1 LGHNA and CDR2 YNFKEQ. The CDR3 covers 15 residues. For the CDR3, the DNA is TGTGCCAGCAGCCAAGATAGTGGACTAGCGGGGACCCAGTACTTC. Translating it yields CASSQDSGLAGTQYF.

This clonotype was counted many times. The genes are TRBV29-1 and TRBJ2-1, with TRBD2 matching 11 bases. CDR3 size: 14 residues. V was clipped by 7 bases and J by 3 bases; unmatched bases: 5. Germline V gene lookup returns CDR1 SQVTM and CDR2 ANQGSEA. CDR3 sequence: CSAALAGGYNEQFF. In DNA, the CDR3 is TGCAGCGCCGCTCTAGCGGGAGGCTACAATGAGCAGTTCTTC.

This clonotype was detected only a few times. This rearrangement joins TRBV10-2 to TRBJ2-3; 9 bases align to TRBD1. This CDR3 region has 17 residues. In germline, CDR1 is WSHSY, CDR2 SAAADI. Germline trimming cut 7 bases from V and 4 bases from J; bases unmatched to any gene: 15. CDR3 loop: CASTDPGGTGYSDTQYF. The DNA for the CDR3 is TGCGCCAGCACCGATCCCGGGGGGACAGGGTACTCAGATACGCAGTATTTT.

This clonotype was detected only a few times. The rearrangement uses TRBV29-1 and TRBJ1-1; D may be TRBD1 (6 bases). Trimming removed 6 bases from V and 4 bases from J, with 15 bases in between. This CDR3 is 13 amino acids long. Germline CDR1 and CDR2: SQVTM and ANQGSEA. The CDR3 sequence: CSVEGGTRTEAFF. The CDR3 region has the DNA TGCAGCGTAGAGGGGGGAACTCGCACTGAAGCTTTCTTT.

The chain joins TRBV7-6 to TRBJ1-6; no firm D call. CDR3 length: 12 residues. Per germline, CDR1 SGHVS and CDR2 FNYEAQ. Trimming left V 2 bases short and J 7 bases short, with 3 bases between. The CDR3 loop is CASSLQNSPLHF. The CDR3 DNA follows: TGTGCCAGCAGCTTACAGAATTCACCCCTCCACTTT.

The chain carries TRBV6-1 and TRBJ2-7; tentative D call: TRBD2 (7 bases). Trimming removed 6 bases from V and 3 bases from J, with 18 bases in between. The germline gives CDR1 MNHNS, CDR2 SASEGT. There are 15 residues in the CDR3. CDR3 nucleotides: TGTGCCAGCAGCGGGGAGGGGGGTTGGAACTACGAGCAGTACTTC. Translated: CASSGEGGWNYEQYF.

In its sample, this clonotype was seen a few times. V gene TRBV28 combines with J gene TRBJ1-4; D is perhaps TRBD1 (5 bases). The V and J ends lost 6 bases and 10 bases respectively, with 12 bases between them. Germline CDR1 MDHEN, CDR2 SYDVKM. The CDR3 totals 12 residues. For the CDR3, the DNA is TGTGCCAGCAGGGGGCCGGGAATAAAACTGTTTTTT. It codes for CASRGPGIKLFF. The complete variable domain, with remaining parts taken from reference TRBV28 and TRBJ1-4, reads DVKVTQSSRYLVKRTGEKVFLECVQDMDHENMFWYRQDPGLGLRLIYFSYDVKMKEKGDIPEGYSVSREKKERFSLILESASTNQTSMYLCASRGPGIKLFFGSGTQLSVL.

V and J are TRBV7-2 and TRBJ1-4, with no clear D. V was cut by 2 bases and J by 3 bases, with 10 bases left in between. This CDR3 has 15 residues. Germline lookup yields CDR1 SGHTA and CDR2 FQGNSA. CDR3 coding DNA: TGTGCCAGCAGCTTAAACGCGCGGGCTAATGAAAAACTGTTTTTT. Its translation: CASSLNARANEKLFF. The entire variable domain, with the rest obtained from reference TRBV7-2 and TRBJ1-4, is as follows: GAGVSQSPSNKVTEKGKDVELRCDPISGHTALYWYRQSLGQGLEFLIYFQGNSAPDKSGLPSDRFSAERTGGSVSTLTIQRTQQEDSAVYLCASSLNARANEKLFFGSGTQLSVL.

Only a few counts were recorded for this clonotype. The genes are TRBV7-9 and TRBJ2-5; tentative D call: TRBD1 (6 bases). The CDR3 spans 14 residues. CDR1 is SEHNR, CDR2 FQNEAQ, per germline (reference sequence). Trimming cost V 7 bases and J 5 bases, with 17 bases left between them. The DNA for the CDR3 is TGTGCCAGCAAGTTCCAGGGGCCGACGGAGACCCAGTACTTC. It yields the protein CASKFQGPTETQYF.

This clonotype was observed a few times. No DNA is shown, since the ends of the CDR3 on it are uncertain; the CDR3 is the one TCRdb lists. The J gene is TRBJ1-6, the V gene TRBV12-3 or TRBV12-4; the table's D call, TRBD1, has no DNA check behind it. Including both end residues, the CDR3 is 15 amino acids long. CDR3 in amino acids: CASSTSTGEVSPLHF.

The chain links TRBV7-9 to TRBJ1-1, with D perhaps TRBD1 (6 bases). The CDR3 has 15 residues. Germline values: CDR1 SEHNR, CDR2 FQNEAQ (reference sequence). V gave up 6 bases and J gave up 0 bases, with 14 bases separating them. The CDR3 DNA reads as TGTGCCAGCAGTAAAACAGGGTCTATGAACACTGAAGCTTTCTTT. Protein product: CASSKTGSMNTEAFF.

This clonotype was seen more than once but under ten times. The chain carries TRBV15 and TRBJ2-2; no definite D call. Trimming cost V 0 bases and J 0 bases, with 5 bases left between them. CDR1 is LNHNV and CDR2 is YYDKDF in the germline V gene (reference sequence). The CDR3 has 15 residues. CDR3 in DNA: TGTGCCACCAGCAGAGATTTGGCGAACACCGGGGAGCTGTTTTTT. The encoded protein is CATSRDLANTGELFF.

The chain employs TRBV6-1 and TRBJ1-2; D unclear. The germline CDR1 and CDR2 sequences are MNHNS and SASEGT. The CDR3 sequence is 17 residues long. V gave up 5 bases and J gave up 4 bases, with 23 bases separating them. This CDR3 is CASSTGRSVRGFYGYTF. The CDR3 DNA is TGTGCCAGCAGTACCGGGCGGTCCGTCCGCGGTTTCTATGGCTACACCTTC.

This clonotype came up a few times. CDR3 sequence reads: CASSSIRAEQYF. The CDR3, as DNA: TGTGCCAGCAGTTCCATAAGGGCCGAGCAGTACTTC. This chain connects TRBV12-3 or TRBV12-4 to TRBJ2-7, with D uncertain. There are 12 residues in the CDR3. The V gene lost 4 bases and the J gene lost 6 bases, with 10 bases spanning the gap.

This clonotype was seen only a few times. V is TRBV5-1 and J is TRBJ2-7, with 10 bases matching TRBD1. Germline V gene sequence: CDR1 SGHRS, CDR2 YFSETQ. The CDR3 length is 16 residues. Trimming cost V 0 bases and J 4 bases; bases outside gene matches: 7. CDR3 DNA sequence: TGCGCCAGCAGCTTGGATACCCGGGACAGGGGTTACGAGCAGTACTTC. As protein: CASSLDTRDRGYEQYF. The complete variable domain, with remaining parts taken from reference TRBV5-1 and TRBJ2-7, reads KAGVTQTPRYLIKTRGQQVTLSCSPISGHRSVSWYQQTPGQGLQFLFEYFSETQRNKGNFPGRFSGRQFSNSRSEMNVSTLELGDSALYLCASSLDTRDRGYEQYFGPGTRLTVT.

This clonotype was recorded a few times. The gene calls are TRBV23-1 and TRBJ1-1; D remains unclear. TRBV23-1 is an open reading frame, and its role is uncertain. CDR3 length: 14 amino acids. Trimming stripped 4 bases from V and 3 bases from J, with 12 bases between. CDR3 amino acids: CASSRSHRDTEAFF. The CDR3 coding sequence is TGCGCCAGCAGTCGCTCCCACCGGGACACTGAAGCTTTCTTT.

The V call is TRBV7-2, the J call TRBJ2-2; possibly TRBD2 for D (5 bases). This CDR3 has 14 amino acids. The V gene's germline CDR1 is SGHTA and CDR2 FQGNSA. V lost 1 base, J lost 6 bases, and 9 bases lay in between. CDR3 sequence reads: CASSLGGSPGELFF. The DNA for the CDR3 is TGTGCCAGCAGCTTAGGCGGGTCCCCCGGGGAGCTGTTTTTT.

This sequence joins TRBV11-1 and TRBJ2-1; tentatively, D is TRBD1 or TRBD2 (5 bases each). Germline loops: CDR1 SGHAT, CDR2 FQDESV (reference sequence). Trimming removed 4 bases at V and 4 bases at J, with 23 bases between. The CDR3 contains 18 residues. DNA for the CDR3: TGTGCCAGCAGCTCCTCTCTATTGGGACGGTGGTCGTACAATGAGCAGTTCTTC. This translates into CASSSSLLGRWSYNEQFF.